The rows below give T cell receptor beta chains drawn from one sample of a study of blood T cell repertoires in COVID-19. TCRdb's copy holds only in-frame clones and misses some; the assay was immunoSEQ multiplex PCR. The profile shows around 230,000 clones, approximately 85% of them singletons. Material for sequencing was peripheral blood. These receptors all stem from a woman aged 55-70 years with active or convalescent COVID-19. CDR3s include the opening cysteine and the closing phenylalanine or tryptophan. A D gene is named only where the DNA matches it firmly. Clone size is shown for a subset of rows, as once, few, many or a class of expanded clone.

cdr3_aa cdr3_nt clone_size j_call d_call v_call
CASSETRVEAFF TGTGCCAGCAGTGAAACCAGGGTTGAAGCTTTCTTT . TRBJ1-1 . TRBV2
CASSAKDRAGELFF TGTGCCAGCAGCGCCAAGGACAGGGCCGGGGAGCTGTTTTTT once TRBJ2-2 TRBD1 TRBV7-9
CASSPIDNSPLHF TGTGCCAGCAGCCCTATCGATAATTCACCCCTCCACTTT . TRBJ1-6 . TRBV7-9
CASRPARDTSYNEQFF TGTGCCAGCAGACCTGCCCGGGACACCTCCTACAATGAGCAGTTCTTC . TRBJ2-1 . TRBV6-6
CASSLVGDSGRGYTF TGCGCCAGCAGCTTGGTTGGGGACAGCGGACGTGGCTACACCTTC . TRBJ1-2 TRBD1 TRBV5-1
CASSPRGRDYGYTF TGCGCCAGCAGCCCACGGGGGAGGGACTATGGCTACACCTTC once TRBJ1-2 . TRBV10-2
CASSQDTSPRTGELFF TGCGCCAGCAGCCAAGATACGAGCCCTAGAACCGGGGAGCTGTTTTTT once TRBJ2-2 . TRBV4-3
CASSLDLGTGAHQPQHF TGTGCCAGCAGCTTAGACCTCGGGACAGGGGCTCATCAGCCCCAGCATTTT . TRBJ1-5 TRBD1 TRBV11-2
CATSDRWSTDTQYF TGTGCCACCAGTGATCGGTGGAGCACAGATACGCAGTATTTT . TRBJ2-3 . TRBV24-1
CASSTGADTQYF TGTGCCAGCAGTACCGGTGCAGATACGCAGTATTTT . TRBJ2-3 . TRBV12-3/TRBV12-4
CASSQDRRSSYNEQFF TGCGCCAGCAGCCAAGATAGAAGGAGCTCCTACAATGAGCAGTTCTTC . TRBJ2-1 . TRBV4-1
CASSSPSTSGGSTDTQYF TGTGCCAGCAGCTCTCCCTCCACTAGCGGGGGTAGCACAGATACGCAGTATTTT . TRBJ2-3 TRBD2 TRBV11-2
CASSRRRDPTGWTEAFF TGTGCCAGCAGCAGGCGGAGAGACCCGACAGGGTGGACTGAAGCTTTCTTT . TRBJ1-1 TRBD1 TRBV6-2/TRBV6-3
CAWSVSRNYGYTF TGTGCCTGGAGTGTCAGCAGGAACTATGGCTACACCTTC . TRBJ1-2 . TRBV30
CASSPGQGRGQPQHF TGTGCCAGCAGTCCGGGACAGGGTCGTGGCCAGCCCCAGCATTTT . TRBJ1-5 TRBD1 TRBV7-9
CASSFTPRGLGRVNQPQHF TGTGCCAGCAGCTTTACGCCCAGAGGACTTGGGCGTGTGAATCAGCCCCAGCATTTT . TRBJ1-5 . TRBV11-3
CASSYERGPGVDEQFF TGTGCCAGCAGTTACGAGCGGGGCCCGGGGGTGGATGAGCAGTTCTTC once TRBJ2-1 TRBD2 TRBV6-5
CASSLGGSATNEKLFF TGTGCCAGCAGCTTGGGGGGCTCCGCAACTAATGAAAAACTGTTTTTT once TRBJ1-4 . TRBV5-6
CASRAGQGGEQFF TGTGCCAGCCGGGCGGGACAGGGAGGTGAGCAGTTCTTC . TRBJ2-1 TRBD1 TRBV2
CASSQDRSSYNSPLHF TGTGCCAGCAGCCAGGACAGGAGCTCCTATAATTCACCCCTCCACTTT . TRBJ1-6 TRBD1 TRBV3-1/TRBV3-2
CASSEVYGRTDTQYF TGTGCCAGCAGTGAAGTATATGGTCGGACAGATACGCAGTATTTT . TRBJ2-3 . TRBV6-1
CAWSVKRVSNQPQHF TGTGCCTGGAGTGTAAAGAGGGTGAGCAATCAGCCCCAGCATTTT . TRBJ1-5 . TRBV30
CAYQGASYEQYF TGTGCCTACCAGGGGGCTTCCTACGAGCAGTACTTC . TRBJ2-7 TRBD1 TRBV30
CASSSLPRQGSYYEQYF TGTGCCAGCAGTTCTCTCCCCCGACAGGGATCATACTACGAGCAGTACTTC . TRBJ2-7 TRBD1 TRBV28
CASSLLQGAAGELFF TGTGCCAGCAGCTTATTACAGGGGGCGGCCGGGGAGCTGTTTTTT . TRBJ2-2 TRBD1 TRBV11-2
CASSQAHRVIPTDTQYF TGCGCCAGCAGCCAAGCCCACAGGGTAATTCCCACAGATACGCAGTATTTT . TRBJ2-3 . TRBV4-3
CASSPSGGRDTQYF TGTGCCAGCAGCCCGAGCGGGGGACGGGATACGCAGTATTTT . TRBJ2-3 TRBD2 TRBV7-9